This section outlines one T cell receptor beta chain sequence together with its context. Data came from immunoSEQ multiplex PCR; TCRdb stores just in-frame clones and leaves some out. The profile shows some 120,000 clones, less than 97% of them singletons. The CDR3 runs 13 residues. V shed 3 bases, J shed 2 bases, and the junction held 1 base outside the gene matches. The data derive from a study of T cell changes during pregnancy in multiple sclerosis. The origin of this receptor is a female donor with multiple sclerosis, enrolled in a pregnancy study. This chain joins TRBV23-1 and TRBJ2-7, with 7 bases identical to TRBD1. TRBV23-1 is filed as an ORF, its function uncertain. The material sequenced was peripheral blood, taken after pregnancy. Written as DNA, the CDR3 is TGCGCCAGCAGTCACGGGACAGCCTACGAGCAGTACTTC. The encoded protein is CASSHGTAYEQYF.